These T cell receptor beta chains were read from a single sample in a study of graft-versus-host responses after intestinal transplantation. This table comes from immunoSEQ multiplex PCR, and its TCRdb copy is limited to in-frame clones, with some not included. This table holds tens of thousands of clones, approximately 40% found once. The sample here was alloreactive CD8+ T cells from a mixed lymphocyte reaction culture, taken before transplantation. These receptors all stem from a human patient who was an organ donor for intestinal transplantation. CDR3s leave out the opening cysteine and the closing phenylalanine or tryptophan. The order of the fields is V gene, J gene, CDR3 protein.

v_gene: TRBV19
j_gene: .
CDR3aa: ASSAPRDSSNRALRYEQY

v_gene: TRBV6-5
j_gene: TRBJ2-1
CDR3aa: ASSYRGREGGNEQF

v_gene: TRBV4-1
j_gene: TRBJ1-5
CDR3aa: ASSQDLVWQPQH

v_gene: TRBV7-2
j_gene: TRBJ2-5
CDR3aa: ASSLVTGETQY

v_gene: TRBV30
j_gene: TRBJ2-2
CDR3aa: AWRSPGTVNTGELF

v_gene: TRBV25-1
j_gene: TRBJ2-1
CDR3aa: ASKVGGRAYNEQF

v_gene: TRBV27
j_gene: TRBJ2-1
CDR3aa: ASKLEGGLLVNEQF

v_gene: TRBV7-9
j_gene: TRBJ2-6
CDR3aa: ASSPVSGANVLT

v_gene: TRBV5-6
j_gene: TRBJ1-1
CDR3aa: ASSVGALEAF

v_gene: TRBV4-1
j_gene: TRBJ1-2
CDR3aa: ASSQGTGLYGYT

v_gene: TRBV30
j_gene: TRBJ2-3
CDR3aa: AWSREQSTDTQY

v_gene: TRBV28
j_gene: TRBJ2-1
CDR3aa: ASSLWTGDNEQF

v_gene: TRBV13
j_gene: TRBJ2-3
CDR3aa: ASSLHGTSGTDTQY

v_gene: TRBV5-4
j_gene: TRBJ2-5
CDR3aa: ASSFGPIEGGGETQY

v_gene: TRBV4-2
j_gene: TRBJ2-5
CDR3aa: ASSPWGSEQETQY

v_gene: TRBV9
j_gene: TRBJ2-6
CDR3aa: ASRIRNPLRANVLT

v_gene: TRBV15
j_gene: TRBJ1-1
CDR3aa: ATSPSGTEAF

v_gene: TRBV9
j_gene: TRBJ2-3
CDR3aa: ASSPIGLGLTDTQY